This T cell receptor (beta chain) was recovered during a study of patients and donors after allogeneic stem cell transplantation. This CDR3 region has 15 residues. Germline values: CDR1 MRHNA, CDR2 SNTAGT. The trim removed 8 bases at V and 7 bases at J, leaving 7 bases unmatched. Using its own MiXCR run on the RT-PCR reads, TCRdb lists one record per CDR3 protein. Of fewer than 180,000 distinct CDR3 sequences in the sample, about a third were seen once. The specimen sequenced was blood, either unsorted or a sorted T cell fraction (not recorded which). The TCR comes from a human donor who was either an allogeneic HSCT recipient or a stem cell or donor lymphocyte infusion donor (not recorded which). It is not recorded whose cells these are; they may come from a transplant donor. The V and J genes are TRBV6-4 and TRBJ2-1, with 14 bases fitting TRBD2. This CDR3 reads CASSKGLAGGNEQFF. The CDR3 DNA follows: TGTGCCAGCTCGAAAGGACTAGCGGGGGGTAATGAGCAGTTCTTC.